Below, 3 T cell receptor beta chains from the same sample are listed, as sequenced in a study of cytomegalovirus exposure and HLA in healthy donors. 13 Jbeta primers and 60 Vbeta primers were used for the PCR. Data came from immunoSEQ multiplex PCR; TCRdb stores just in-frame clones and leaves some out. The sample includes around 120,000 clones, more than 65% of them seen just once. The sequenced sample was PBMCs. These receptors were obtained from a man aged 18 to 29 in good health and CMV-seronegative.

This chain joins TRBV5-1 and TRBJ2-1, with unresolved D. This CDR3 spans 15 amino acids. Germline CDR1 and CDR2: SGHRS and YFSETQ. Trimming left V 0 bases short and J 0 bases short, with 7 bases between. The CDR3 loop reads CASSLVRSSYNEQFF. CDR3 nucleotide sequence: TGCGCCAGCAGCTTGGTACGGAGCTCCTACAATGAGCAGTTCTTC.

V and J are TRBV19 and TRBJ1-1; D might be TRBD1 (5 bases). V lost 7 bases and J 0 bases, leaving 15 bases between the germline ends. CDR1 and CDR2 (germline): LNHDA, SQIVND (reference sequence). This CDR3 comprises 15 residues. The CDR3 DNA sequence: TGTGCCAGTACTTTCAAGGGACTTTTGAACACTGAAGCTTTCTTT. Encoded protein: CASTFKGLLNTEAFF.

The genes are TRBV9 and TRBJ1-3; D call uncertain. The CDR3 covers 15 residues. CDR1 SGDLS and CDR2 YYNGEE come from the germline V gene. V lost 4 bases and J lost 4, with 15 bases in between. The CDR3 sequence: CASSPVEGMGNTIYF. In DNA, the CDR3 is TGTGCCAGCAGCCCCGTGGAGGGTATGGGAAACACCATATATTTT.